The T cell receptor beta chain under discussion was sequenced for a study of T cell responses to AZD1222 COVID-19 vaccine. Study in general: Timing groups of about 4 and about 12 weeks for second doses were pooled. Findings of the study overall: The donor cohort was predominantly white British with a female majority, and clonal diversity may have been underestimated. Repertoire sampling happened only post peak T cell response.

Germline assignment: CDR1 SGHDT and CDR2 YYEEEE. This CDR3 comprises 15 residues. The V end lost 4 bases, the J end lost 10 bases, and 23 bases lay between the germline ends. TCRdb keeps only in-frame clones here, not all; method: immunoSEQ multiplex PCR. The sample holds roughly 200,000 clones, approximately 92% seen once. This clone occurred a few times. No antigen is known for it. The TCR originated in an adult in good health. Material: peripheral blood, obtained on day 0 of AZD1222 vaccination. The chain combines TRBV5-6 with TRBJ1-1, with D tentatively TRBD1 (5 bases). CDR3 residues: CASSLTGTKFWAAFF. The CDR3 DNA follows: TGTGCCAGCAGCCTGACCGGGACGAAATTTTGGGCAGCTTTCTTT.